These 16 T cell receptor beta chains were all obtained from the same sample, sequenced in a study of T cell changes during pregnancy in multiple sclerosis. Assay: immunoSEQ multiplex PCR; the TCRdb copy retains only in-frame clones and omits some. The table shows around 88,000 clones, with approximately 91% occurring only once. The material sequenced was peripheral blood, taken in the first trimester of pregnancy. These receptors were taken from a female donor with multiple sclerosis, enrolled in a pregnancy study.

This clone has a single count. The V call is TRBV6-1, the J call TRBJ2-7, with a tentative D call TRBD1 (6 bases). The CDR3 sequence is 13 residues long. Germline lookup yields CDR1 MNHNS and CDR2 SASEGT. With 7 bases removed from V and 2 bases from J, the gap between germline ends came to 12 bases. The CDR3 is CASMKTGTYEQYF. The CDR3 DNA reads TGTGCCAGCATGAAGACAGGAACCTACGAGCAGTACTTC.

This rearrangement joins TRBV29-1 to TRBJ2-2; the match to TRBD1 covers 9 bases. The germline CDR1 and CDR2 sequences are SQVTM and ANQGSEA. The junction had 6 bases not matched to a gene; V was cut back by 7 bases and J by 6 bases. The CDR3 extends over 13 amino acids. The CDR3 nucleotides read TGCAGCGCGTGGGGACAGGGCCCCGGGGAGCTGTTTTTT. Its translation: CSAWGQGPGELFF.

CDR3 protein: CSVVGDSGANVLTF. The CDR3 coding sequence is TGCAGCGTTGTAGGGGATTCTGGGGCCAACGTCCTGACTTTC. The chain couples TRBV29-1 to TRBJ2-6; the D gene is possibly TRBD1 (5 bases). The CDR3 spans 14 residues. V shed 4 bases and J shed 1 base, with 8 bases lying between them. Per germline, CDR1 SQVTM and CDR2 ANQGSEA.

As regards this clone: Other DNA sequences in this specimen translate into the identical CDR3. The rearrangement joins TRBV5-1 to TRBJ2-1; 9 bases agree with TRBD1. The CDR3 runs to 15 residues. CDR1 is SGHRS and CDR2 is YFSETQ in the germline V gene. V trimming: 3 bases; J trimming: 0 bases; junction bases outside the gene matches: 1. The CDR3 DNA is TGCGCCAGCAGCTCGACAGGGGGCTCCTACAATGAGCAGTTCTTC. Translating it yields CASSSTGGSYNEQFF.

V is TRBV7-8 and J is TRBJ2-5; D is unresolved. The CDR3 length is 15 residues. The germline CDR1 and CDR2 sequences are SGHVS and FQNEAQ. The V and J ends lost 5 bases and 3 bases respectively, with 16 bases between them. CDR3: CASSRRWLEEETQYF. In DNA, the CDR3 is TGTGCCAGCAGCCGACGGTGGCTAGAGGAAGAGACCCAGTACTTC.

The chain employs TRBV11-1 and TRBJ1-1; D is ambiguous. V gave up 1 base and J gave up 0 bases, with 3 bases separating them. Germline lookup yields CDR1 SGHAT and CDR2 FQDESV (reference sequence). CDR3 length: 13 residues. In DNA form, the CDR3 reads TGTGCCAGCAGCTTAGGGCTGAACACTGAAGCTTTCTTT. Translated, it gives CASSLGLNTEAFF.

The chain employs TRBV19 and TRBJ1-4, with D uncertain. The V end lost 5 bases, the J end lost 8 bases, and 18 bases lay between the germline ends. Germline V gene sequence: CDR1 LNHDA, CDR2 SQIVND (reference sequence). The CDR3 totals 15 residues. The CDR3 reads CASSLGQGRQEKLFF. The CDR3 nucleotides read TGTGCCAGTAGTCTGGGCCAAGGGAGGCAAGAAAAACTGTTTTTT.

J is TRBJ2-3 and V is TRBV5-8, with TRBD1 identical over 9 bases. Germline lookup yields CDR1 SGHTS and CDR2 YDEGEE. The V gene end was trimmed by 2 bases and the J gene end by 5 bases; junction bases not matched to a gene: 15. This CDR3 has 18 residues. DNA of the CDR3: TGTGCCAGCAGCTTACCACTGACCGGGACAGGGCTCGTAGATACGCAGTATTTT. It is translated as CASSLPLTGTGLVDTQYF.

The V call is TRBV5-1, the J call TRBJ2-1; TRBD1 agrees at 7 bases. The CDR3 totals 14 residues. From germline, CDR1 is SGHRS and CDR2 YFSETQ. J lost 8 bases, V lost 2 bases, and 7 bases had no gene match. The CDR3 here is CASSFRTGAHEQFF. CDR3 DNA sequence: TGCGCCAGCAGCTTCAGAACAGGGGCGCATGAGCAGTTCTTC.

In this sample, this clone turned up once. The J gene is TRBJ1-4, the V gene TRBV28; no clear D. The CDR3 consists of 14 residues. Deletions cut 6 bases from V and 0 bases from J, with 8 bases between. Germline lookup yields CDR1 MDHEN and CDR2 SYDVKM. CDR3 sequence reads: CASSLPATNEKLFF. In nucleotides, the CDR3 is TGTGCCAGCAGCCTGCCGGCAACTAATGAAAAACTGTTTTTT.

Notes on this clone: This CDR3 is also generated by other DNA sequences in the sample. The rearrangement links TRBV27 to TRBJ2-7; tentative D call: TRBD2 (6 bases). The CDR3 is 13 residues long. The germline V and J ends were trimmed by 3 bases and 5 bases, with 11 bases remaining between them. Germline V lookup: CDR1 MNHEY, CDR2 SMNVEV (reference sequence). The CDR3 DNA follows: TGTGCCAGCAGTTTCGGAGGGACCCACGAGCAGTACTTC. Translation gives CASSFGGTHEQYF.

V and J are TRBV6-1 and TRBJ1-1, with unresolved D. Looked up from germline, CDR1 is MNHNS and CDR2 is SASEGT. V dropped 1 base and J dropped 0 bases, with 3 bases sitting between them. CDR3 length: 13 residues. The CDR3 here is CASSEVMNTEAFF. The CDR3 DNA reads as TGTGCCAGCAGTGAAGTAATGAACACTGAAGCTTTCTTT.

The chain is built from TRBV6-1 and TRBJ2-7; possible D gene TRBD2, 5 bases. V lost 6 bases, J lost 0 bases, and 12 bases lay in between. Germline CDR1 is MNHNS and CDR2 is SASEGT. CDR3 length: 14 amino acids. The CDR3 DNA is TGTGCCAGCAGACGGACTCAGAGCTCCTACGAGCAGTACTTC. Its translation is CASRRTQSSYEQYF.

The V gene is TRBV30, the J gene TRBJ1-1, with 8 positions matching TRBD1. The CDR3 covers 11 residues. J was trimmed by 9 bases and V by 3 bases; bases with no gene match: 3. The germline CDR1 and CDR2 sequences are GTSNPN and SVGIG (reference sequence). CDR3 nucleotides: TGTGCCTGGAGCCGGACAGGGCAAGCTTTCTTT. Protein product: CAWSRTGQAFF.

This clone was counted a single time. The chain is built from TRBV30 and TRBJ1-5; TRBD1 agrees at 7 bases. V lost 1 base to trimming and J lost 1 base; unmatched junction nucleotides: 7. There are 16 residues in the CDR3. Germline V gene sequence: CDR1 GTSNPN, CDR2 SVGIG (reference sequence). In DNA, the CDR3 is TGTGCCTGGAGTGACTACAGGGGCGCAAGCAATCAGCCCCAGCATTTT. Its protein is CAWSDYRGASNQPQHF.

CDR3: CASSGRDSGVGTQYF. The DNA for the CDR3 is TGTGCCAGCAGCGGCCGGGACTCTGGAGTGGGTACGCAGTATTTT. V usage is TRBV5-4 and J usage is TRBJ2-3; a possible D gene is TRBD2 (6 bases). V was cut by 4 bases and J by 8 bases, with 20 bases left in between. Germline V gene sequence: CDR1 SGHNT, CDR2 YYREEE (reference sequence). The CDR3 sequence is 15 residues long.